Described below is a single T cell receptor beta chain sequence and its context. CDR3 size: 14 residues. CDR1 is SGHNT and CDR2 is YENEEA in the germline V gene. Deletions cut 5 bases from V and 4 bases from J, with 12 bases between. Enrolled patients showed locally advanced or metastatic urothelial carcinoma. Every PCR got spiked synthetic TCR analog templates. Data came from immunoSEQ multiplex PCR; TCRdb stores just in-frame clones and leaves some out. The table shows tens of thousands of clones, with roughly 38% occurring only once. This entry comes from a study of PD-L1 blockade in urothelial cancer. Across the whole study: Of prior chemotherapy regimens, patients had received between 0 and 3.

Sequencing was performed on tumor tissue, taken before atezolizumab (anti-PD-L1) treatment. The chain recombines TRBV11-3 with TRBJ2-1, with D perhaps matching TRBD2 (6 bases). This receptor was obtained from a man in his 60s with urothelial cancer. The CDR3 DNA reads TGTGCCAGCAGCCGGGACTCGGGTTACAATGAGCAGTTCTTC. This sequence encodes CASSRDSGYNEQFF.